This T cell receptor (beta chain) is drawn from a study of Graves' ophthalmopathy and Graves' hyperthyroidism. As diagnostic evidence, clinical symptoms, serum thyroxine, TRAb, thyroid ultrasound and orbital computed tomography were relied upon. Scientists amplified the TCR beta CDR3 regions from RNA transcripts. Scientists carried out first-round RT-PCR using HTBI primers and then a second-round multiplex PCR. TCRdb re-called the multiplex PCR reads with MiXCR, one entry per CDR3 protein. Found here are about 740,000 distinct CDR3 sequences, roughly 40% of them singletons; the top ten hold 44%. Regarding the study as a whole: Stable hyperthyroidism and ophthalmopathy were told apart by a 13-signature model, which achieved 85% to 90% sensitivity and almost 82% specificity.

Of note for this clonotype: Its antigen remains unknown.

Trimming removed 5 bases from V and 5 bases from J; junction bases left unmatched: 11. CDR3 size: 16 residues. CDR1 is LNHNV, CDR2 YYDKDF, per germline (reference sequence). The rearrangement links TRBV15 to TRBJ2-7; 11 bases fit TRBD1. Sequenced input: peripheral blood. The receptor was derived from an adult man with Graves' ophthalmopathy. The CDR3 DNA follows: TGTGCCACCAGCCCCCTAGGACAGGGGGCGTTCGACGAGCAGTACTTC. The encoded protein is CATSPLGQGAFDEQYF.